The 18 T cell receptor beta chains below all came from one sample that was sequenced in a study of blood T cells in healthy people across ages. A second PCR of roughly 7 to 11 cycles used a sample-barcoded 5' primer and a J-beta primer mix. One entry per CDR3 protein, called by TCRdb with MiXCR from the 5' RACE reads. The table records some 940,000 distinct CDR3 sequences, roughly 29% of them present only once. The same data also contributed to another study, on T cells of mothers and their children.

The sequenced sample was blood. The receptors were sampled from a woman in her 40s in good health.

The chain is built from TRBV20-1 and TRBJ2-7; the match to TRBD2 covers 7 bases. The length of the CDR3 is 15 residues. CDR1 is DFQATT and CDR2 is SNEGSKA in the germline V gene (reference sequence). The J segment lost 6 bases and the V segment lost 0 bases, leaving 11 bases of the junction unmatched. Here the CDR3 reads CSARDPRGESREQYF. CDR3 nucleotides: TGCAGTGCTAGAGATCCTCGGGGGGAATCCCGCGAGCAGTACTTC.

This clonotype was detected many times. This chain uses TRBV5-1 with TRBJ2-7; D gene uncertain. Germline V lookup: CDR1 SGHRS, CDR2 YFSETQ. The CDR3 runs 17 residues. Trimming pared 0 bases from V and 1 base from J, leaving 17 bases between. CDR3 sequence (DNA): TGCGCCAGCAGCTTGGAGGGCAGTAATACTCGGTCCTACGAGCAGTACTTC. It yields the protein CASSLEGSNTRSYEQYF.

CDR3 residues: CASSSNANTGELFF. The CDR3 DNA reads as TGCGCCAGCAGCTCCAACGCGAACACCGGGGAGCTGTTTTTT. The chain employs TRBV5-1 and TRBJ2-2; D not resolved. This CDR3 comprises 14 residues. Trimming shortened V by 3 bases and J by 0 bases, and 6 bases separated the two germline ends. CDR1 and CDR2 (germline): SGHRS, YFSETQ. Looking up the rest from reference TRBV5-1 and TRBJ2-2 gives the full variable domain: KAGVTQTPRYLIKTRGQQVTLSCSPISGHRSVSWYQQTPGQGLQFLFEYFSETQRNKGNFPGRFSGRQFSNSRSEMNVSTLELGDSALYLCASSSNANTGELFFGEGSRLTVL.

The V gene is TRBV25-1, the J gene TRBJ1-2; tentative D call: TRBD1 (5 bases). Germline CDR1 MGHDK, CDR2 SYGVNS. V dropped 1 base and J dropped 2 bases, with 8 bases sitting between them. The CDR3 sequence is 14 residues long. CDR3 loop: CASSESQGNYGYTF. The DNA for the CDR3 is TGTGCCAGCAGTGAATCTCAGGGAAACTATGGCTACACCTTC.

The chain recombines TRBV2 with TRBJ2-5, with D tentatively TRBD2 (5 bases). The CDR3 is 17 residues long. Germline CDR1 SNHLY, CDR2 FYNNEI. Trimming removed 3 bases from V and 2 bases from J, with 19 bases in between. The DNA for the CDR3 is TGTGCCAGCAGTGAGCGGGCCACCTGGAGGTCACAAGAGACCCAGTACTTC. It codes for CASSERATWRSQETQYF.

V is TRBV11-2 and J is TRBJ2-7; D may correspond to TRBD1 or TRBD2 (6 bases each). With 3 bases removed from V and 0 bases from J, the gap between germline ends came to 15 bases. In germline, CDR1 is SGHAT, CDR2 FQNNGV. The CDR3 is 16 amino acids. The CDR3, as DNA: TGTGCCAGCAGCTTGGGGGGACAAGGGAGCTCCTACGAGCAGTACTTC. Translating gives CASSLGGQGSSYEQYF.

This clonotype has ten or more counts. This chain connects TRBV12-3 or TRBV12-4 to TRBJ2-7; D is perhaps TRBD1 (5 bases). V was cut by 10 bases and J by 3 bases, with 13 bases left in between. The CDR3 length is 12 residues. CDR3 residues: CATLDKYYEQYF. The CDR3 DNA is TGTGCCACCTTGGACAAGTACTACGAGCAGTACTTC.

V usage is TRBV2 and J usage is TRBJ2-1; D is uncertain. V gave up 1 base and J gave up 15 bases, with 7 bases separating them. The CDR3 is 10 residues long. Germline V lookup: CDR1 SNHLY, CDR2 FYNNEI. The CDR3 bases are TGTGCCAGCAGTGAAGAGTTAGGGTTCTTC. Translation gives CASSEELGFF. Looking up the rest from reference TRBV2 and TRBJ2-1 gives the full variable domain: EPEVTQTPSHQVTQMGQEVILRCVPISNHLYFYWYRQILGQKVEFLVSFYNNEISEKSEIFDDQFSVERPDGSNFTLKIRSTKLEDSAMYFCASSEELGFFGPGTRLTVL.

This clonotype was seen repeatedly, ten times or more. The CDR3 protein is CASSLRTGSYSYEQYF. In nucleotides, the CDR3 is TGTGCCAGCAGTTTACGGACAGGGAGCTACTCCTACGAGCAGTACTTC. The chain combines TRBV27 with TRBJ2-7; 8 bases agree with TRBD1. CDR3 length: 16 residues. Trimming took 2 bases from V and 0 from J; bases not matched to a gene: 6. Germline CDR1 and CDR2: MNHEY and SMNVEV (reference sequence).

This chain links TRBV9 with TRBJ2-1; 13 bases agree with TRBD2. Germline CDR1 and CDR2: SGDLS and YYNGEE. This CDR3 has 19 amino acids. The ends lost 4 bases at V and 6 bases at J; junction bases unmatched: 16. The CDR3 DNA reads as TGTGCCAGCAGCCCCACCCTAACTAGCGGGGGGGCCGGGAGCAATGAGCAGTTCTTC. It yields the protein CASSPTLTSGGAGSNEQFF.

This clonotype was recorded a few times. The chain recombines TRBV5-1 with TRBJ2-7; D unclear. V was clipped by 1 base and J by 0 bases, with 11 bases between them. The germline V gene has CDR1 SGHRS and CDR2 YFSETQ. The CDR3 sequence is 15 residues long. The DNA of the CDR3 is TGCGCCAGCAGCTTGTATTCTGGGCACTCCTACGAGCAGTACTTC. This sequence encodes CASSLYSGHSYEQYF.

This clonotype was detected ten times or more. V usage is TRBV25-1 and J usage is TRBJ2-5; 9 nucleotides match TRBD1. J gave up 2 bases and V 2 bases, and 3 bases lay outside the gene matches. The germline V gene has CDR1 MGHDK and CDR2 SYGVNS. This CDR3 region has 15 residues. This CDR3 reads CASSERGTGQETQYF. CDR3 sequence (DNA): TGTGCCAGCAGTGAAAGGGGGACAGGGCAAGAGACCCAGTACTTC.

This clonotype has only a few counts. The V and J genes are TRBV3-1 and TRBJ1-2; D is ambiguous. The CDR3 runs to 16 residues. V lost 4 bases and J lost 2, with 17 bases in between. Germline CDR1 reads LGHDT; CDR2 reads YNNKEL (reference sequence). Written as DNA, the CDR3 is TGTGCCAGCAGCCGAAACGTCGGGCGCGGAAACTATGGCTACACCTTC. It is translated as CASSRNVGRGNYGYTF. Combining the CDR3 with reference TRBV3-1 and TRBJ1-2 gives the whole variable domain DTAVSQTPKYLVTQMGNDKSIKCEQNLGHDTMYWYKQDSKKFLKIMFSYNNKELIINETVPNRFSPKSPDKAHLNLHINSLELGDSAVYFCASSRNVGRGNYGYTFGSGTRLTVV.

About this clonotype: Possible read error: a much larger clone is one base away. The V gene is TRBV6-6, the J gene TRBJ2-1; no firm D call. The CDR3 consists of 12 residues. In germline, CDR1 is MNHNY, CDR2 SVGAGI (reference sequence). With 5 bases removed from V and 10 bases from J, the gap between germline ends came to 12 bases. For the CDR3, the DNA is TGTGCCAGCAGTAGAACTCCTTTCGAGCAGTTCTTC. Encoded protein: CASSRTPFEQFF.

As regards this clonotype: This may be a read error: a much more frequent sequence differs by one nucleotide. The V call is TRBV15, the J call TRBJ2-1; TRBD2 matches at 10 bases. Germline-derived CDR1 and CDR2 are LNHNV and YYDKDF (reference sequence). CDR3 length equals 16 residues. J gave up 6 bases and V 3 bases, and 8 bases lay outside the gene matches. CDR3 sequence (DNA): TGTGCCACCAGCAGCCTCCTAGCGGGAGCATGCAATGAGCAGTTCTTC. This codes for CATSSLLAGACNEQFF. The full variable domain, with the rest looked up from reference TRBV15 and TRBJ2-1, is DAMVIQNPRYQVTQFGKPVTLSCSQTLNHNVMYWYQQKSSQAPKLLFHYYDKDFNNEADTPDNFQSRRPNTSFCFLDIRSPGLGDTAMYLCATSSLLAGACNEQFFGPGTRLTVL.

The rearrangement joins TRBV12-3 or TRBV12-4 to TRBJ2-5; TRBD1 matches 7 bases. The CDR3 spans 17 residues. The ends lost 3 bases at V and 4 bases at J; junction bases unmatched: 14. CDR3 in DNA: TGTGCCAGCAGTTTCGGAGGACAGGCCGGACTTAGAGAGACCCAGTACTTC. Translated: CASSFGGQAGLRETQYF.

This clonotype was seen only a few times. The J gene is TRBJ1-1, the V gene TRBV10-3; D is ambiguous. The CDR3 has 17 amino acids. The V gene's germline CDR1 is ENHRY and CDR2 SYGVKD. V was pared by 6 bases and J by 3 bases, with 23 bases between. This CDR3 is CAISESKRSGVDTEAFF. DNA for the CDR3: TGTGCCATCAGCGAATCGAAAAGGTCCGGGGTCGACACTGAAGCTTTCTTT.

This clonotype was seen many times. This chain connects TRBV6-2 or TRBV6-3 to TRBJ2-7; no clear D gene. V lost 6 bases, J lost 6 bases, and 18 bases lay in between. CDR1 and CDR2 from the germline V gene are MNHEY and SVGEGT. The CDR3 length is 14 residues. The CDR3 loop reads CASSLRESSSEQYF. The CDR3 DNA reads as TGTGCCAGCAGCCTCCGTGAGTCCTCTTCCGAGCAGTACTTC.